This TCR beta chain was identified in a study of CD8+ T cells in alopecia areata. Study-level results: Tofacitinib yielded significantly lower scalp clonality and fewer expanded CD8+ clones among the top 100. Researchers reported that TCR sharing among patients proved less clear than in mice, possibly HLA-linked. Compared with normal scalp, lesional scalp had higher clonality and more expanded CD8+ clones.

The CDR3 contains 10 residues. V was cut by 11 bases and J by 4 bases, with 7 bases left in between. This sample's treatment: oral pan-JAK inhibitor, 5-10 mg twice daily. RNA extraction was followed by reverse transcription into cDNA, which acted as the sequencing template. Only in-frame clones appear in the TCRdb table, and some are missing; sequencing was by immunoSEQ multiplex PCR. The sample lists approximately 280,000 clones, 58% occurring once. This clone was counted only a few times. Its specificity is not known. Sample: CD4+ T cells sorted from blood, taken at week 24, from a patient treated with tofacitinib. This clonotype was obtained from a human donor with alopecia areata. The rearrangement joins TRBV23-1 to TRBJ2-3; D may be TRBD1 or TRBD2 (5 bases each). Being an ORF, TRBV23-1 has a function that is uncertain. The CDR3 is CARGADTQYF. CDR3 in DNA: TGCGCCCGGGGCGCAGATACGCAGTATTTT.